A single sample gave rise to the 12 T cell receptor beta chains below, sequenced in a study of blood T cell repertoires in COVID-19. Using immunoSEQ multiplex PCR, the repertoire was profiled, and TCRdb retains in-frame clones only, with some absent. The sample yields roughly 150,000 clones, 80% to 85% seen once. Source material: peripheral blood. These receptors were taken from a man aged 65-85 years with active or convalescent COVID-19.

This chain uses TRBV6-5 with TRBJ1-2; possible D gene TRBD1, 5 bases. V lost 5 bases, J lost 8 bases, and 15 bases lay in between. Germline lookup yields CDR1 MNHEY and CDR2 SVGAGI. The CDR3 runs 13 residues. This CDR3 reads CASSRGGATGYTF. Written as DNA, the CDR3 is TGTGCCAGCAGTAGAGGCGGGGCCACCGGCTACACCTTC.

The chain recombines TRBV12-3 or TRBV12-4 with TRBJ1-2; D not resolved. The CDR3 spans 12 residues. The V and J ends lost 3 bases and 3 bases respectively, with 5 bases between them. The CDR3 DNA sequence: TGTGCCAGCAGTTTTTCGGACTATGGCTACACCTTC. Encoded protein: CASSFSDYGYTF.

V gene TRBV7-8 combines with J gene TRBJ1-5; D call uncertain. The CDR3 has 16 residues. CDR1 and CDR2 from the germline V gene are SGHVS and FQNEAQ. Trimming stripped 5 bases from V and 6 bases from J, with 20 bases between. The CDR3 DNA is TGTGCCAGCAGCCCGAACGGAGTAGAGGTCGGTCAGCCCCAGCATTTT. It translates to CASSPNGVEVGQPQHF.

CDR3 in DNA: TGTGCCAGCAGCTCCCAGGGTGAAGCTTTCTTT. Translated, it gives CASSSQGEAFF. This sequence joins TRBV5-4 and TRBJ1-1, with D tentatively TRBD1 (5 bases). Germline V gene sequence: CDR1 SGHNT, CDR2 YYREEE (reference sequence). V was cut by 3 bases and J by 7 bases, with 7 bases left in between. CDR3 size: 11 residues.

This clone was recorded a few times. The chain joins TRBV5-1 to TRBJ1-5; D not certain. This CDR3 has 13 residues. The V gene's germline CDR1 is SGHRS and CDR2 YFSETQ. The V end lost 4 bases, the J end lost 2 bases, and 7 bases lay between the germline ends. The CDR3 here is CASSLNGNQPQHF. In DNA form, the CDR3 reads TGCGCCAGCAGCCTAAATGGCAATCAGCCCCAGCATTTT.

This chain joins TRBV3-1 (or the pseudogene TRBV3-2) and TRBJ2-1; 8 bases are a match to TRBD2. The CDR3 consists of 15 residues. Losses at the gene ends were 4 bases for V and 3 bases for J; bases not matched to a gene: 5. CDR1 and CDR2 from the germline V gene are LGHDT and YNNKEL (reference sequence). CDR3 coding DNA: TGTGCCAGCAGCCGTACTAGCGGCCACTACAATGAGCAGTTCTTC. Protein sequence: CASSRTSGHYNEQFF.

V gene TRBV7-9 combines with J gene TRBJ2-5; 12 nucleotides line up with TRBD2. CDR1 and CDR2 (germline): SEHNR, FQNEAQ (reference sequence). V lost 4 bases to trimming and J lost 5 bases; unmatched junction nucleotides: 8. This CDR3 spans 16 amino acids. CDR3 protein: CASSSKTSGSGETQYF. CDR3 DNA: TGTGCCAGCAGCTCGAAGACTAGCGGGAGTGGGGAGACCCAGTACTTC.

This clone was seen only once. The genes are TRBV6-2 or TRBV6-3 and TRBJ2-7, with 7 positions matching TRBD2. The CDR3 covers 11 residues. Germline values: CDR1 MNHEY, CDR2 SVGEGT. Trimming took 2 bases from V and 10 from J; bases not matched to a gene: 2. CDR3 residues: CASSYPGLQYF. CDR3 coding DNA: TGTGCCAGCAGTTACCCGGGACTACAGTACTTC.

This chain links TRBV5-1 with TRBJ2-5; 9 nucleotides line up with TRBD1. CDR3 length equals 16 residues. With 4 bases clipped from V and 1 base from J, the junction kept 8 bases outside the gene matches. Germline V gene data show CDR1 as SGHRS and CDR2 as YFSETQ. CDR3 nucleotides: TGCGCCAGCAGCGTATCCGGGACAGGGTTCCAAGAGACCCAGTACTTC. It specifies CASSVSGTGFQETQYF.

The V gene is TRBV18, the J gene TRBJ1-2; a weak D match, TRBD1 (6 bases). The germline V gene encodes CDR1 KGHSH and CDR2 LQKENI. With 1 base removed from V and 5 bases from J, the gap between germline ends came to 11 bases. The CDR3 contains 14 residues. CDR3 loop: CASSPLETGYGYTF. The DNA of the CDR3 is TGTGCCAGCTCACCACTTGAGACAGGATATGGCTACACCTTC.

This chain connects TRBV30 to TRBJ1-2, with TRBD1 matching 8 bases. CDR1 and CDR2 (germline): GTSNPN, SVGIG (reference sequence). J was trimmed by 2 bases and V by 3 bases; bases with no gene match: 8. This CDR3 comprises 15 residues. In DNA form, the CDR3 reads TGTGCCTGGAGGAAGGGACAGGCTCTAAACTATGGCTACACCTTC. Its protein is CAWRKGQALNYGYTF.

The rearrangement joins TRBV11-1 to TRBJ2-1, with D perhaps TRBD2 (6 bases). CDR1 and CDR2 from the germline V gene are SGHAT and FQDESV (reference sequence). CDR3 length: 15 amino acids. The V end lost 4 bases, the J end lost 4 bases, and 14 bases lay between the germline ends. The CDR3 protein is CASSSGDFPYNEQFF. In DNA form, the CDR3 reads TGTGCCAGCAGCTCTGGGGACTTCCCTTACAATGAGCAGTTCTTC. The full variable domain, in which reference TRBV11-1 and TRBJ2-1 provide the parts outside the CDR3, is EAEVAQSPRYKITEKSQAVAFWCDPISGHATLYWYRQILGQGPELLVQFQDESVVDDSQLPKDRFSAERLKGVDSTLKIQPAELGDSAMYLCASSSGDFPYNEQFFGPGTRLTVL.